The clone carrying this T cell receptor (beta chain) was seen repeatedly, ten times or more. Its antigen is as yet unknown. The source of the sample is a study of T cell repertoires in cytomegalovirus infection. Study overall: Recently identified HLA-C-restricted CMV epitopes were used, and well-studied HLA-B-restricted CMV epitopes were used as well. Both a matching HLA type and CMV infection were indicated by public TCR beta signatures.

TCRdb independently ran MiXCR on the reads; one entry per CDR3 protein. The table has approximately 1,000,000 distinct CDR3 sequences, around 29% seen once; the top ten hold more than 12%. Findings and limits, study-wide: Dominating the ex vivo response were HLA-C-restricted CMV-specific TCR beta clonotypes. Using cumulative public TCR beta family frequency, the authors identified those who carried CMV together with the relevant HLA.

The sequencing here drew on cultured CD8+ T cells from PBMCs, taken from culture after CMV antigen stimulation. This clonotype was sampled from a human donor in good health (CMV status not recorded). Some clones in this sample may be carry-over from other donors' samples.

CDR3 protein: CASSTRTPTETQYF. In DNA, the CDR3 is TGTGCCAGCAGTACCCGGACCCCCACTGAGACCCAGTACTTC. The chain joins TRBV12-3 or TRBV12-4 to TRBJ2-5; D ambiguous. V shed 5 bases and J shed 5 bases, with 15 bases lying between them. The CDR3 has 14 residues.